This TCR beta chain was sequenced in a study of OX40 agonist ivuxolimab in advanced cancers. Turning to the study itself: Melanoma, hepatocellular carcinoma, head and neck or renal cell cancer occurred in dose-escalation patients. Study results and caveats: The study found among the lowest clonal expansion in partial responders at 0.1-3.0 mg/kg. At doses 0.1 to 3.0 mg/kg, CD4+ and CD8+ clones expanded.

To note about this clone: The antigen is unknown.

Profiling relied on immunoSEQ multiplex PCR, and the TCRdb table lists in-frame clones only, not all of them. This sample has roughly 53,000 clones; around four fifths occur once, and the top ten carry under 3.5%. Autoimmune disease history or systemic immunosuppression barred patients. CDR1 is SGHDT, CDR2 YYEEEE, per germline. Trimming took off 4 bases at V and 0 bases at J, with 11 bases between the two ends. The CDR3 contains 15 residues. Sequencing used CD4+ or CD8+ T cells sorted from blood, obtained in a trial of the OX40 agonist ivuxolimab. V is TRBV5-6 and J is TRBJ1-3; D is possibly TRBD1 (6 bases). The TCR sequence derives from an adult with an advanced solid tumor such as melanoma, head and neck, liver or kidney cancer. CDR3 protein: CASSGQIPSGNTIYF. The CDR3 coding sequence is TGTGCCAGCAGCGGACAGATTCCCTCTGGAAACACCATATATTTT.